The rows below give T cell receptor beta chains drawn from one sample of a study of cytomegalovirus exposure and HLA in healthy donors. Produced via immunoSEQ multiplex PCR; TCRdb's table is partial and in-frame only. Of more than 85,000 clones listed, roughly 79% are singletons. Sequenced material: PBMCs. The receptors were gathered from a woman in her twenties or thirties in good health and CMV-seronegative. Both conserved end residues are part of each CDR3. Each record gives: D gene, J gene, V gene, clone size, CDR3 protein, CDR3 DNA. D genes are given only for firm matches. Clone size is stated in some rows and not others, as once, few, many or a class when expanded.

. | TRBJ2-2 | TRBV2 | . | CASTPSSAGELFF | TGTGCCAGCACCCCCTCAAGCGCCGGGGAGCTGTTTTTT
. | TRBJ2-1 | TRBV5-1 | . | CASSLVPNPSSYNEQFF | TGCGCCAGCAGCTTGGTTCCTAATCCGTCCTCCTACAATGAGCAGTTCTTC
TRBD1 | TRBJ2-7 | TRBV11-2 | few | CASSLGGQGANEQYF | TGTGCCAGCAGCTTAGGGGGACAGGGTGCCAACGAGCAGTACTTC
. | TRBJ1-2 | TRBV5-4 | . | CASSWLGREANYGYTF | TGTGCCAGCAGCTGGCTTGGGCGGGAAGCTAACTATGGCTACACCTTC
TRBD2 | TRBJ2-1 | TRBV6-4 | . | CASSEVSGGYNEQFF | TGTGCCAGCAGTGAGGTTAGCGGGGGGTACAATGAGCAGTTCTTC
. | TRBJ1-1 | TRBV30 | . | CAWSKGRTEAFF | TGTGCCTGGAGTAAGGGGCGGACTGAAGCTTTCTTT
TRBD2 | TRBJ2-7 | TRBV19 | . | CASSRTSGRGDEQYF | TGTGCCAGTAGTAGGACTAGCGGACGAGGTGACGAGCAGTACTTC
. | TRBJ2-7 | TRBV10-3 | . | CAISESTPGFSYEQYF | TGTGCCATCAGTGAGTCGACTCCGGGATTCTCCTACGAGCAGTACTTC
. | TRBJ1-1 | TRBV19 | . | CASMEGRINTEAFF | TGTGCCAGTATGGAGGGGAGAATAAACACTGAAGCTTTCTTT
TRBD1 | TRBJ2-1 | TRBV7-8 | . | CASSPRTGKENEQFF | TGTGCCAGCAGCCCGAGGACAGGGAAGGAGAATGAGCAGTTCTTC
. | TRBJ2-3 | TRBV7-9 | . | CASSSGVLSTDTQYF | TGTGCCAGCAGCTCGGGAGTCTTGAGCACAGATACGCAGTATTTT
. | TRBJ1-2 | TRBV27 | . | CASSLDGGWGGYTF | TGTGCCAGCAGTCTGGACGGGGGTTGGGGAGGCTACACCTTC
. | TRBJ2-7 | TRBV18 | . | CASSPRQPYEQYF | TGTGCCAGCTCACCACGACAGCCCTACGAGCAGTACTTC
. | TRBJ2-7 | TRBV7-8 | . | CASSPAEAMPAGEQYF | TGTGCCAGCAGCCCCGCCGAAGCGATGCCCGCCGGCGAGCAGTACTTC
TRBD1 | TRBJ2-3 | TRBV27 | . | CASSFVQGALDTQYF | TGTGCCAGCAGTTTCGTACAGGGGGCGTTGGATACGCAGTATTTT
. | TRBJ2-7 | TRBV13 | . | CASSLGVGSGYEQYF | TGTGCCAGCAGCTTGGGGGTCGGTAGCGGCTACGAGCAGTACTTC
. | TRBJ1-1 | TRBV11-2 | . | CASSRPPGGTLAFF | TGTGCCAGCAGCCGGCCCCCCGGGGGGACTTTGGCTTTCTTT
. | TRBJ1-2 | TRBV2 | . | CASRGWGNHGYTF | TGTGCCAGCAGGGGGTGGGGCAACCATGGCTACACCTTC
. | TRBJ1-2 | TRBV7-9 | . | CASSSGLYGYTF | TGTGCCAGCAGCTCGGGACTCTATGGCTACACCTTC
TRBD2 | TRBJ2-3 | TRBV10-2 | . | CASKEAGGPSDTQYF | TGCGCCAGCAAAGAAGCGGGAGGGCCCTCAGATACGCAGTATTTT
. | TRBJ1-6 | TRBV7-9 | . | CASSGRNSPLHF | TGTGCCAGCAGCGGGAGGAATTCACCCCTCCACTTT
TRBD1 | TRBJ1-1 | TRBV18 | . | CASSPGTARNTEAFF | TGTGCCAGCTCACCAGGGACAGCGAGGAACACTGAAGCTTTCTTT
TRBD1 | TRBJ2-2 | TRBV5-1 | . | CASSRTGQTNTGELFF | TGCGCCAGCAGCAGGACGGGACAGACGAACACCGGGGAGCTGTTTTTT
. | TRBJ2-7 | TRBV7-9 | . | CASSLGPGQYF | TGTGCCAGCAGCCTCGGTCCGGGGCAGTACTTC
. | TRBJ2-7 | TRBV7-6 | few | CASSPGGPQQYF | TGTGCCAGCAGCCCCGGAGGGCCTCAGCAGTACTTC
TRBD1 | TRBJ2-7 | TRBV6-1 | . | CASGRDRSSYEQYF | TGTGCCAGCGGAAGGGACAGAAGCTCCTACGAGCAGTACTTC
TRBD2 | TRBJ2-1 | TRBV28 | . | CASSSRWERETRYNEQFF | TGTGCCAGCAGCAGCCGATGGGAGCGGGAGACGAGATACAATGAGCAGTTCTTC
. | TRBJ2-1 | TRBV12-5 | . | CASARTPLLNYNEQFF | TGTGCTAGTGCCAGGACTCCTCTCCTAAATTACAATGAGCAGTTCTTC
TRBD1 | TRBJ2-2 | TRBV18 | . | CASSPTGGITGELFF | TGTGCCAGCTCACCAACAGGGGGCATAACCGGGGAGCTGTTTTTT
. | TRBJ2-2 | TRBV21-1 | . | CASSNREKTPTRDTGELFF | TGTGCCAGCAGCAATCGGGAAAAAACCCCTACTAGGGATACCGGGGAGCTGTTTTTT
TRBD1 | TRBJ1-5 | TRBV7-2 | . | CASSWRTGDQPQHF | TGTGCCAGCAGCTGGAGGACAGGGGACCAGCCCCAGCATTTT
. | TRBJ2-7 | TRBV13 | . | CASSSQGDPPGKYF | TGTGCCAGCAGCTCACAGGGTGATCCCCCTGGGAAGTACTTC
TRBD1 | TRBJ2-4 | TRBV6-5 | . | CASRTHERDRGQYF | TGTGCCAGCAGGACGCACGAACGTGACAGGGGCCAGTACTTC
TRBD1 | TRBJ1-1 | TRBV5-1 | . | CASSRHLADQGAVTEAFF | TGCGCCAGCAGCCGACACCTTGCGGACCAGGGGGCTGTGACGGAAGCTTTCTTT
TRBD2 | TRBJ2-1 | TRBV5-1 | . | CASSRGLAGGSRDEQFF | TGCGCCAGCAGCCGGGGACTAGCGGGAGGGTCCCGGGATGAGCAGTTCTTC
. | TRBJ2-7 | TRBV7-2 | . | CASSSIIPSYEQYF | TGTGCCAGCAGCTCGATAATCCCCTCCTACGAGCAGTACTTC
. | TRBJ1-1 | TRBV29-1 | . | CSVESGDFGMNTEAFF | TGCAGCGTTGAGTCCGGGGATTTCGGTATGAACACTGAAGCTTTCTTT
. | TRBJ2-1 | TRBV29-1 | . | CSVDFHNEQFF | TGCAGCGTTGACTTTCACAATGAGCAGTTCTTC
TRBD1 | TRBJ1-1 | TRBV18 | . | CASSPKTGFTEAFF | TGTGCCAGCTCACCAAAGACAGGGTTTACTGAAGCTTTCTTT
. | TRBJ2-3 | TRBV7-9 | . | CASSFPAGGTGADTQYF | TGTGCCAGCAGCTTCCCGGCGGGCGGGACGGGTGCAGATACGCAGTATTTT
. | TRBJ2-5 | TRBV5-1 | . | CASSLNSYQETQYF | TGCGCCAGCAGCTTGAACAGTTACCAAGAGACCCAGTACTTC
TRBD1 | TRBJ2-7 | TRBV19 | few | CASSYGTGPYEQYF | TGTGCCAGTAGTTACGGGACAGGCCCCTACGAGCAGTACTTC
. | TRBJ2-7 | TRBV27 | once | CASSFTGDEQYF | TGTGCCAGCAGTTTCACGGGGGACGAGCAGTACTTC
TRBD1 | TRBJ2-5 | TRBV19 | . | CASSKTGGAGGTQYF | TGTGCCAGTAGTAAGACAGGGGGCGCGGGAGGGACCCAGTACTTC
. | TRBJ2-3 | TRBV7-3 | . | CASSRGRVGGTDTQYF | TGTGCCAGCAGCCGTGGCAGGGTAGGCGGCACAGATACGCAGTATTTT
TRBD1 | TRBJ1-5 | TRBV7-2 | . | CASSSGTGLLSQHF | TGTGCCAGCAGTTCCGGGACAGGTCTTTTGTCCCAGCATTTT
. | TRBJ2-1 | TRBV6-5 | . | CASSYSLGLGGNEQFF | TGTGCCAGCAGTTACTCGCTAGGACTAGGGGGCAATGAGCAGTTCTTC
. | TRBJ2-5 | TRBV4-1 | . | CASSQDLGFSGKRETQYF | TGCGCCAGCAGCCAAGATCTGGGGTTTTCGGGAAAAAGGGAGACCCAGTACTTC
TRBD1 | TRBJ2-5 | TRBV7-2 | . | CASSPRDRYEETQYF | TGTGCCAGCAGCCCCAGGGACAGGTACGAGGAGACCCAGTACTTC
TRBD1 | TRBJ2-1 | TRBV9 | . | CAGSDSRDRGFSAYNEQFF | TGTGCCGGCAGCGACAGCCGGGACAGGGGCTTTTCGGCCTACAATGAGCAGTTCTTC